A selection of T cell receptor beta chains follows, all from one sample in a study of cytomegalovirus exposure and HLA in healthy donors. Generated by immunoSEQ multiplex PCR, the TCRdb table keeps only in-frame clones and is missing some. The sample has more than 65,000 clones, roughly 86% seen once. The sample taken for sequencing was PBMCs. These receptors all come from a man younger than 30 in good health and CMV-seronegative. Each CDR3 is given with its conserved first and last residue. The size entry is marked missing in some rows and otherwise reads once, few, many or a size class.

CDR3 protein: CASSVGGGQKPQHF
J gene: TRBJ1-5
V gene: TRBV9
clone size: -

CDR3 protein: CASSLRGGPGVIEAFF
J gene: TRBJ1-1
V gene: TRBV5-1
clone size: few

CDR3 protein: CASSFSSQGLRTGTGELFF
J gene: TRBJ2-2
V gene: TRBV13
clone size: -

CDR3 protein: CASSGGQGLYEQYF
J gene: TRBJ2-7
V gene: TRBV5-1
clone size: -

CDR3 protein: CAWNSGNSNQPQHF
J gene: TRBJ1-5
V gene: TRBV30
clone size: -

CDR3 protein: CASSLAGMGYEQYF
J gene: TRBJ2-7
V gene: TRBV27
clone size: -

CDR3 protein: CAISEGPGQGTNNTEAFF
J gene: TRBJ1-1
V gene: TRBV10-3
clone size: -

CDR3 protein: CASSSTGSGNTIYF
J gene: TRBJ1-3
V gene: TRBV7-2
clone size: -

CDR3 protein: CASSPRGSTGELFF
J gene: TRBJ2-2
V gene: TRBV5-1
clone size: -

CDR3 protein: CASSVDNVNTEAFF
J gene: TRBJ1-1
V gene: TRBV9
clone size: -

CDR3 protein: CASSQDAGGTWEQYF
J gene: TRBJ2-7
V gene: TRBV4-2
clone size: few

CDR3 protein: CASSPMGQGYQPQHF
J gene: TRBJ1-5
V gene: TRBV5-6
clone size: -

CDR3 protein: CASSSPPGLVGNEQFF
J gene: TRBJ2-1
V gene: TRBV9
clone size: few

CDR3 protein: CASNDSEGLDLYNSPLHF
J gene: TRBJ1-6
V gene: TRBV28
clone size: few

CDR3 protein: CASSPKGVALGGNQPQHF
J gene: TRBJ1-5
V gene: TRBV18
clone size: -

CDR3 protein: CASSRDSGGGADTQYF
J gene: TRBJ2-3
V gene: TRBV6-6
clone size: -

CDR3 protein: CASSQEVTGLAGPEQYF
J gene: TRBJ2-7
V gene: TRBV4-3
clone size: -

CDR3 protein: CSVEEFTANYGYTF
J gene: TRBJ1-2
V gene: TRBV29-1
clone size: -

CDR3 protein: CASSQAQASYEQYF
J gene: TRBJ2-7
V gene: TRBV4-3
clone size: -

CDR3 protein: CASSKAGQDFNQPQHF
J gene: TRBJ1-5
V gene: TRBV21-1
clone size: -

CDR3 protein: CASSWGTSGATYEQYF
J gene: TRBJ2-7
V gene: TRBV5-6
clone size: -

CDR3 protein: CAISESDRVYGYTF
J gene: TRBJ1-2
V gene: TRBV10-3
clone size: -

CDR3 protein: CARTQGNDEQYF
J gene: TRBJ2-7
V gene: TRBV5-1
clone size: -

CDR3 protein: CASSFTRNEQFF
J gene: TRBJ2-1
V gene: TRBV5-6
clone size: few

CDR3 protein: CASSLGPIQETQYF
J gene: TRBJ2-5
V gene: TRBV7-9
clone size: -

CDR3 protein: CASSPFGTEAFF
J gene: TRBJ1-1
V gene: TRBV4-1
clone size: -

CDR3 protein: CASRTREADTQYF
J gene: TRBJ2-3
V gene: TRBV6-5
clone size: -

CDR3 protein: CAISAGIAKNIQYF
J gene: TRBJ2-4
V gene: TRBV10-3
clone size: -

CDR3 protein: CASSIVRDRGRLF
J gene: TRBJ2-1
V gene: TRBV5-6
clone size: -

CDR3 protein: CASSWESVGTGEETQYF
J gene: TRBJ2-5
V gene: TRBV2
clone size: -

CDR3 protein: CASSLVGGENQPQHF
J gene: TRBJ1-5
V gene: TRBV7-2
clone size: -

CDR3 protein: CASSLRGAGENYGYTF
J gene: TRBJ1-2
V gene: TRBV28
clone size: -

CDR3 protein: CASSVMRGSNYEQYF
J gene: TRBJ2-7
V gene: TRBV2
clone size: once

CDR3 protein: CSVSDSVNTEAFF
J gene: TRBJ1-1
V gene: TRBV29-1
clone size: -

CDR3 protein: CASSQVGGPPGYGYTF
J gene: TRBJ1-2
V gene: TRBV4-2
clone size: -

CDR3 protein: CAWSTGARGPSGTDTQYF
J gene: TRBJ2-3
V gene: TRBV30
clone size: -

CDR3 protein: CASSLTSQGNTIYF
J gene: TRBJ1-3
V gene: TRBV7-3
clone size: -

CDR3 protein: CASSLLDRGNTEAFF
J gene: TRBJ1-1
V gene: TRBV28
clone size: -

CDR3 protein: CASSVDPTTGYTGELFF
J gene: TRBJ2-2
V gene: TRBV9
clone size: -

CDR3 protein: CASSWTGNEKLFF
J gene: TRBJ1-4
V gene: TRBV5-1
clone size: once

CDR3 protein: CAVGTYEQYF
J gene: TRBJ2-7
V gene: TRBV6-5
clone size: -

CDR3 protein: CASSLTYPGGIYF
J gene: TRBJ1-3
V gene: TRBV7-2
clone size: -

CDR3 protein: CASSSRTSGRYNEQFF
J gene: TRBJ2-1
V gene: TRBV7-9
clone size: -

CDR3 protein: CSVGLQGRGYTF
J gene: TRBJ1-2
V gene: TRBV29-1
clone size: -

CDR3 protein: CASSVGSGAEQYF
J gene: TRBJ2-7
V gene: TRBV9
clone size: -

CDR3 protein: CASSLTGQSGYTF
J gene: TRBJ1-2
V gene: TRBV7-3
clone size: -

CDR3 protein: CAWKQNAYSYEQYF
J gene: TRBJ2-7
V gene: TRBV30
clone size: -

CDR3 protein: CASSHLSGTAYPTDTQYF
J gene: TRBJ2-3
V gene: TRBV5-4
clone size: -

CDR3 protein: CASSSGSRQETQYF
J gene: TRBJ2-5
V gene: TRBV9
clone size: -

CDR3 protein: CASSLGQIMNTEAFF
J gene: TRBJ1-1
V gene: TRBV5-6
clone size: once

CDR3 protein: CASSLNRDNEQFF
J gene: TRBJ2-1
V gene: TRBV7-2
clone size: -

CDR3 protein: CASSDRAGNTIYF
J gene: TRBJ1-3
V gene: TRBV9
clone size: -

CDR3 protein: CASSERFENQPQHF
J gene: TRBJ1-5
V gene: TRBV25-1
clone size: -